The entry below gives a single TCR beta chain sequence along with its context. The CDR3 extends over 13 amino acids. Germline V gene lookup returns CDR1 LNHDA and CDR2 SQIVND (reference sequence). V gave up 4 bases and J gave up 5 bases; unmatched junction bases: 3. Some clones are missing from TCRdb's copy, which holds only in-frame ones; the method was immunoSEQ multiplex PCR. The table shows about 160,000 clones, with more than 75% occurring only once. This record comes from a study of blood T cell repertoires in COVID-19. The source material was peripheral blood. The V gene is TRBV19, the J gene TRBJ1-2; 8 nucleotides agree with TRBD1. This TCR was recovered from a man between 18 and 35 years old with acute or convalescent COVID-19. The CDR3 DNA reads as TGTGCCAGTAGTACAGGGACAGGATATGGCTACACCTTC. Its translation is CASSTGTGYGYTF.